This entry lists 23 T cell receptor beta chains sequenced from one sample in a study of T cells in localized non-small cell lung cancer (dated by TCRdb to 2019 to 2021). The library was produced with the immunoSEQ multiplex PCR assay. TCRdb obtained this table from immuneACCESS and retained in-frame rearrangements with V and J assigned. These tables miss some clones; where compared with another copy, unresolved V genes account for less than half of the shortfall, and the remainder is unexplained. In this sample the table shows about 35,000 clones, approximately 90% of which occur a single time. Approximately 2% of the sample lies in the top ten. The sequencing used peripheral blood, collected before any cancer treatment. The receptors originated from a female donor older than 55 with stage I lung adenocarcinoma.

The chain is built from TRBV5-6 and TRBJ1-5; no definite D call. Germline CDR1 is SGHDT and CDR2 is YYEEEE. CDR3 length: 15 amino acids. Trimming stripped 0 bases from V and 5 bases from J, with 12 bases between. The CDR3 here is CASSLGALGDQPQHF. The CDR3 nucleotides are TGTGCCAGCAGCTTGGGGGCACTTGGAGATCAGCCCCAGCATTTT.

The genes are TRBV6-1 and TRBJ1-4, with D uncertain. CDR1 is MNHNS and CDR2 is SASEGT in the germline V gene. The CDR3 length is 15 residues. The V end was cut by 4 bases, the J end by 4 bases, with 13 bases between. This CDR3 is CASSGQGSNNEKLFF. In DNA, the CDR3 is TGTGCCAGCAGTGGCCAAGGGTCCAATAATGAAAAACTGTTTTTT.

The genes are TRBV5-1 and TRBJ2-7; no reliable D call. Germline V gene data show CDR1 as SGHRS and CDR2 as YFSETQ. The length of the CDR3 is 14 residues. V was clipped by 1 base and J by 2 bases, with 10 bases between them. Here the CDR3 reads CASSLRQAPYEQYF. CDR3 coding DNA: TGCGCCAGCAGCTTGAGGCAGGCACCCTACGAGCAGTACTTC.

This clone was picked up a small number of times. The chain recombines TRBV7-7 with TRBJ2-1; unclear D gene. CDR3 length equals 12 residues. The germline V gene has CDR1 SSHAT and CDR2 FNYEAQ (reference sequence). The CDR3 sequence: CASRHWINEQFF. CDR3 in DNA: TGTGCTAGCCGCCACTGGATCAATGAGCAGTTCTTC.

The gene calls are TRBV6-1 and TRBJ1-1, with D possibly TRBD1 on 5 matching bases. CDR1 and CDR2 from the germline V gene are MNHNS and SASEGT. Trimming took off 8 bases at V and 0 bases at J, with 16 bases between the two ends. CDR3 size: 15 residues. CDR3 protein: CASSSGTFMNTEAFF. Here the CDR3 DNA reads TGTGCCAGCTCCTCCGGGACCTTCATGAACACTGAAGCTTTCTTT.

V is TRBV1 and J is TRBJ1-5; the table names TRBD1, a call not compared with the DNA. TRBV1 is a pseudogene segment. The CDR3 contains 22 residues. As DNA, the CDR3 is TGCACCAGCAGCCAATATCTACCACTTTTACCGGGACAGGGGGCGTACGGACAGCCCCAGCATTTT. It specifies CTSSQYLPLLPGQGAYGQPQHF.

The chain has TRBV2 and TRBJ1-3; D is perhaps TRBD1 (5 bases). The CDR3 totals 15 residues. Trimming shortened V by 7 bases and J by 0 bases, and 13 bases separated the two germline ends. CDR1 and CDR2 from the germline V gene are SNHLY and FYNNEI. The DNA of the CDR3 is TGTGCCAGCATCCCGGGACGCAACTCTGGAAACACCATATATTTT. It encodes CASIPGRNSGNTIYF.

The chain couples TRBV30 to TRBJ1-5; no definite D call. Germline assignment: CDR1 GTSNPN and CDR2 SVGIG (reference sequence). This CDR3 region has 15 residues. V was pared by 2 bases and J by 0 bases, with 11 bases between. The CDR3 sequence is CAWSFGSYSNQPQHF. The CDR3 nucleotides are TGTGCCTGGAGTTTTGGAAGCTATAGCAATCAGCCCCAGCATTTT.

This clone appeared once. V usage is TRBV11-3 and J usage is TRBJ2-5, with D perhaps matching TRBD2 (6 bases). There are 12 residues in the CDR3. CDR1 is SGHNT and CDR2 is YENEEA in the germline V gene. Trimming stripped 7 bases from V and 5 bases from J, with 11 bases between. CDR3 sequence reads: CASTDSGETQYF. The CDR3 DNA reads TGTGCCAGCACCGACAGCGGGGAGACCCAGTACTTC.

The chain carries TRBV4-1 and TRBJ1-2, with 7 bases identical to TRBD1. V shed 0 bases, J shed 3 bases, and the junction held 7 bases outside the gene matches. Germline V lookup: CDR1 MGHRA, CDR2 YSYEKL. CDR3 length: 16 amino acids. CDR3: CASSQDFSTGDYGYTF. For the CDR3, the DNA is TGCGCCAGCAGCCAAGATTTCTCCACAGGGGACTATGGCTACACCTTC.

The chain recombines TRBV7-8 with TRBJ1-3; D remains ambiguous. V lost 1 base, J lost 0 bases, and 7 bases lay in between. Germline lookup yields CDR1 SGHVS and CDR2 FQNEAQ. This CDR3 is built from 15 residues. The DNA of the CDR3 is TGTGCCAGCAGCTTAGAAGGGAACTCTGGAAACACCATATATTTT. Translation gives CASSLEGNSGNTIYF.

V usage is TRBV6-6 and J usage is TRBJ1-2, with D unclear. Trimming removed 6 bases from V and 0 bases from J, with 11 bases in between. CDR1 MNHNY and CDR2 SVGAGI come from the germline V gene (reference sequence). This CDR3 has 14 residues. The DNA for the CDR3 is TGTGCCAGCAGGGACGCCATAGCTAACTATGGCTACACCTTC. Residues: CASRDAIANYGYTF.

The rearrangement uses TRBV7-9 and TRBJ1-1, with D possibly matching TRBD1 (6 bases). Germline V CDR1 and CDR2: SEHNR, FQNEAQ (reference sequence). The CDR3 length is 14 residues. Trimming took off 4 bases at V and 5 bases at J, with 14 bases between the two ends. This chain's CDR3 is CASSSRTVGTEAFF. DNA for the CDR3: TGTGCCAGCAGCTCCCGGACAGTAGGAACTGAAGCTTTCTTT.

This clone occurred once. The CDR3 DNA reads TGTGCCAGCAGTGAATCTTTCTTGCGTAGGGCTTTCTTT. Translated: CASSESFLRRAFF. This sequence joins TRBV2 and TRBJ1-1, with D unresolved. V lost 2 bases to trimming and J lost 11 bases, with 15 bases between them. The CDR3 runs to 13 residues. From germline, CDR1 is SNHLY and CDR2 FYNNEI.

Only a few counts were recorded for this clone. This chain uses TRBV25-1 with TRBJ1-6; unclear D gene. Per germline, CDR1 MGHDK and CDR2 SYGVNS. V lost 7 bases and J 11 bases, leaving 18 bases between the germline ends. This CDR3 spans 14 amino acids. CDR3 DNA sequence: TGTGCCAGCATAGAATCGGCTGCAAAGGCACCCCTCCACTTT. Translation gives CASIESAAKAPLHF.

The genes are TRBV2 and TRBJ1-5; D unresolved. Looked up from germline, CDR1 is SNHLY and CDR2 is FYNNEI. This CDR3 spans 15 amino acids. The V and J ends lost 3 bases and 0 bases respectively, with 9 bases between them. The chain's CDR3 is CASSDGLFSNQPQHF. The CDR3 coding sequence is TGTGCCAGCAGTGATGGACTGTTTAGCAATCAGCCCCAGCATTTT.

This clone is a singleton in its sample. The V call is TRBV11-3, the J call TRBJ1-1; D is undetermined. The CDR3 length is 12 residues. The ends were cut back, 5 bases at V and 4 bases at J, with 8 bases in the middle. Per the germline V gene, CDR1 is SGHNT and CDR2 is YENEEA. The CDR3 sequence: CASSPDATEAFF. The CDR3 coding sequence is TGTGCCAGCAGCCCGGATGCCACTGAAGCTTTCTTT.

The chain is built from TRBV5-6 and TRBJ2-7; D is unclear. Germline V gene lookup returns CDR1 SGHDT and CDR2 YYEEEE. Trimming pared 2 bases from V and 7 bases from J, leaving 7 bases between. The length of the CDR3 is 11 residues. The chain's CDR3 is CASSFWQEQYF. The DNA for the CDR3 is TGTGCCAGCAGCTTTTGGCAGGAGCAGTACTTC.

This chain links TRBV6-1 with TRBJ1-2, with D tentatively TRBD1 (5 bases). Germline lookup yields CDR1 MNHNS and CDR2 SASEGT. The CDR3 consists of 14 residues. Trimming removed 5 bases from V and 3 bases from J, with 13 bases in between. The CDR3 DNA is TGTGCCAGCAGTCAGGGTAGGGGAGACTATGGCTACACCTTC. Protein product: CASSQGRGDYGYTF.

The rearrangement links TRBV6-1 to TRBJ2-7; D is ambiguous. The CDR3 runs 13 residues. The ends were cut back, 4 bases at V and 0 bases at J, with 7 bases in the middle. Germline V CDR1 and CDR2: MNHNS, SASEGT. The CDR3 here is CASSVVSSYEQYF. The CDR3 DNA reads as TGTGCCAGCAGTGTGGTCAGCTCCTACGAGCAGTACTTC.

The gene calls are TRBV10-3 and TRBJ1-1, with 8 bases aligning to TRBD1. V lost 2 bases and J lost 4; bases outside the gene matches: 9. This CDR3 region has 16 residues. The germline V gene encodes CDR1 ENHRY and CDR2 SYGVKD. The DNA of the CDR3 is TGTGCCATCAGTGAGACGACAGGGGTTCGGGGCACTGAAGCTTTCTTT. This encodes CAISETTGVRGTEAFF.

This clone was seen just once. The chain is built from TRBV7-2 and TRBJ2-5, with D unclear. Germline loops: CDR1 SGHTA, CDR2 FQGNSA. The V gene lost 4 bases and the J gene lost 5 bases, with 14 bases spanning the gap. This CDR3 comprises 14 residues. CDR3 sequence reads: CASSSASAGETQYF. DNA for the CDR3: TGTGCCAGCAGCTCCGCCTCCGCCGGGGAGACCCAGTACTTC. Full variable domain (missing parts from reference TRBV7-2 and TRBJ2-5): GAGVSQSPSNKVTEKGKDVELRCDPISGHTALYWYRQSLGQGLEFLIYFQGNSAPDKSGLPSDRFSAERTGGSVSTLTIQRTQQEDSAVYLCASSSASAGETQYFGPGTRLLVL.

This clone has just a few counts. The J gene is TRBJ1-6, the V gene TRBV6-6; D might be TRBD1 (5 bases). Germline assignment: CDR1 MNHNY and CDR2 SVGAGI (reference sequence). The V gene lost 11 bases and the J gene lost 5 bases, with 13 bases spanning the gap. The CDR3 has 13 residues. In nucleotides, the CDR3 is TGTGCCGTATGCCAGGGTAATAATTCACCCCTCCACTTT. Translated: CAVCQGNNSPLHF.